This T cell receptor beta chain was sequenced during a study of T cell responses to AZD1222 COVID-19 vaccine (dated by TCRdb to the early 2020s). Turning to the overall study: A total of just over 230 trial participants underwent TCR sequencing, of whom 200 to 220 had received two doses of AZD1222 and roughly 26 had received two doses of the MenACWY control vaccine. Trial participants were enrolled by age into subgroups of 18-55, 56-69 and 70-plus years, and roughly 160, 29 and 62 TCR-sequenced participants, respectively, were included in these subgroups.

The CDR3 regions of human TCRbeta chains were analyzed by immunosequencing. Per the authors' processing: Repertoire TCRs were matched against a reference library of SARS-CoV-2-specific TCRs generated with the MIRA antigen-specificity platform. Breadth was defined as the fraction of unique TCRs that were SARS-CoV-2-associated. Depth was defined as the fraction of total T cells that were SARS-CoV-2-associated. Each spike-specific TCR was assigned to its reactive spike region and to a CD4 or CD8 class using the MIRA data. Log10-transformed breadth and depth values were compared by one-way ANOVA with Sidak's multiple comparisons tests. TCRdb took over this immuneACCESS table, retaining in-frame rearrangements with V and J assigned. Such tables are incomplete; in checked studies, under half of the missing clones stem from an unresolved V gene, and the remainder is unexplained. V and J calls and clone size are as listed in that table; D and trimming were resolved from the DNA. This sample has roughly 150,000 clones in its table, and around 92% of those were observed once. The ten largest clones add up to 2.5% to 4% of the sample.

The sample's time point label is to be understood as: about 28 days (+/-7) after the second vaccine dose. AZD1222 recipients with second doses at about 4 weeks or about 12 weeks were pooled, because spike-specific TCR depth and breadth did not differ between schedules. Vaccinee samples were obtained from the UK trials COV001 and COV002, which included a single-blind randomized controlled phase 2/3 trial of AZD1222 (ChAdOx1 nCoV-19) in healthy adults. For TCRbeta chain sequencing, PBMC samples from trial participants were taken at day 0 and at day 28 after the second dose. About this clone itself: Its antigen remains undetermined. No clone much larger than this one lies a single base away; base qualities are absent.

Study-wide conclusions, independent of this receptor: Because no samples from the day 14 peak response were available, repertoires could be characterized only after the peak T cell response. In the small 56-69-year group, the increase in depth fell short of significance, most likely because of low power. Participants were mostly white British and included more females than males, and it was suggested by the authors that clonal diversity may have been underestimated. After two AZD1222 doses, both the breadth and the depth of spike-specific TCRs were significantly higher than at day 0 and than in MenACWY recipients. Reportedly, close to half of the unique spike-specific TCRs recognized epitopes lying outside the regions that are mutated in the B.1.351 and B.1.1.7 variants. Only five or six AZD1222 recipients were SARS-CoV-2 seropositive at baseline, limiting conclusions about previously exposed vaccinees. Vaccine-associated CD4 TCRs spanned the whole spike protein, with dominant responses in regions 160-218 and 743-854.

Germline trimming: 10 bases from V, 2 bases from J; junction bases outside gene matches: 12. The CDR3 has 15 amino acids, counting the end cysteine and phenylalanine. Only the CDR3 DNA stays, 45 bases, in frame from base 1. CDR1 and CDR2 are read off the germline V gene as ENHRY and SYGVKD. The chain joins TRBV10-3 to TRBJ2-7, with TRBD2 identical over 9 junction bases. The source of this sequence is an adult who received the AZD1222 COVID-19 vaccine. The source was peripheral blood, collected 28 days after the second AZD1222 dose. The CDR3 region has the sequence CATQTSGYSPYEQYF. The nucleotide sequence is TGTGCCACCCAGACTAGCGGATATTCCCCCTACGAGCAGTACTTC.